The T cell receptor beta chain under discussion was sequenced for a study of PD-1 blockade in classical Hodgkin lymphoma. As concerns this clone: What it binds is unknown.

After autologous stem cell transplantation all patients relapsed, and prior brentuximab vedotin exposure differed between cohorts. Each best response was a complete response, a partial response or progressive disease. Profiling relied on immunoSEQ multiplex PCR, and the TCRdb table lists in-frame clones only, not all of them. The sample has around 99,000 clones, roughly 76% seen once. Study-level findings and limits: Some patients started nivolumab under 1 year after ASCT, and they were excluded.

This CDR3 comprises 15 residues. Germline V gene sequence: CDR1 LNHDA, CDR2 SQIVND (reference sequence). The trim removed 6 bases at V and 0 bases at J, leaving 5 bases unmatched. The chain is built from TRBV19 and TRBJ2-7; TRBD2 agrees at 10 bases. The specimen was peripheral blood mononuclear cells (PBMCs), collected before the second cycle of nivolumab. This receptor was obtained from a human donor with classical Hodgkin lymphoma. The CDR3 sequence is CASRLAGESSYEQYF. The DNA for the CDR3 is TGTGCCAGTAGGCTAGCGGGAGAGAGCTCCTACGAGCAGTACTTC.